The 26 T cell receptor beta chains listed next were all sequenced from one sample in a study of T cells after yellow fever vaccination. TCRdb re-called the 5' RACE reads through MiXCR, storing one row per CDR3 protein. The sample has approximately 300,000 distinct CDR3 sequences, more than 8.5% seen once. The sequencing used PBMCs, collected on the day of the first yellow fever vaccination. The origin of the receptors is a man aged 18 to 30 who received the YFV17D yellow fever vaccine.

This clonotype was counted ten times or more. The rearrangement joins TRBV7-9 to TRBJ2-2; TRBD1 aligns across 7 bases. The V gene's germline CDR1 is SEHNR and CDR2 FQNEAQ (reference sequence). The CDR3 has 15 residues. Germline trimming cut 8 bases from V and 1 base from J; bases unmatched to any gene: 7. The CDR3 region is CASGPQGVNTGELFF. CDR3 coding DNA: TGTGCCAGCGGTCCTCAGGGGGTGAACACCGGGGAGCTGTTTTTT.

This chain links TRBV7-2 with TRBJ2-1; 9 bases line up with TRBD1. Germline loops: CDR1 SGHTA, CDR2 FQGNSA. The CDR3 totals 15 residues. V shed 5 bases and J 8 bases; nucleotides not matched to a gene: 10. CDR3 nucleotides: TGTGCCAGCAGCGTACAGGGGGCAAGTTGGGATGAGCAGTTCTTC. It yields the protein CASSVQGASWDEQFF.

The V call is TRBV27, the J call TRBJ1-6; D unclear. Trimming stripped 1 base from V and 0 bases from J, with 13 bases between. The CDR3 is 18 residues long. Germline assignment: CDR1 MNHEY and CDR2 SMNVEV (reference sequence). CDR3 bases: TGTGCCAGCAGTTTATTCGGACGGGAAAGCTCCTATAATTCACCCCTCCACTTT. As protein: CASSLFGRESSYNSPLHF.

The genes are TRBV28 and TRBJ1-1; TRBD1 matches 7 bases. The CDR3 is 13 amino acids. CDR1 is MDHEN, CDR2 SYDVKM, per germline. The junction had 7 bases not matched to a gene; V was cut back by 7 bases and J by 5 bases. CDR3 coding DNA: TGTGCCAGCAAACCAGGGGGTTGGACTGAAGCTTTCTTT. As protein: CASKPGGWTEAFF.

This clonotype was detected a few times. V and J are TRBV4-2 and TRBJ2-3, with 7 bases lining up with TRBD1. There are 18 residues in the CDR3. Germline values: CDR1 LGHNA, CDR2 YNFKEQ. The V segment lost 3 bases and the J segment 4 bases; nucleotides outside the gene matches: 16. The CDR3, as DNA: TGTGCCAGCAGCCAGGTGGTGGGTGGACAGGCGGAGGCAGATACGCAGTATTTT. This codes for CASSQVVGGQAEADTQYF.

A few counts support this clonotype. The CDR3 DNA is TGCAGTGCTAGAACGAGCCGGGGGATATTGGACAATGAGCAGTTCTTC. Its translation: CSARTSRGILDNEQFF. The chain recombines TRBV20-1 with TRBJ2-1, with D possibly being TRBD2 (6 bases). With 2 bases removed from V and 5 bases from J, the gap between germline ends came to 19 bases. The CDR3 sequence is 16 residues long. Germline V gene data show CDR1 as DFQATT and CDR2 as SNEGSKA (reference sequence).

This clonotype was found many times. The V gene is TRBV5-1, the J gene TRBJ2-2, with TRBD1 matching 10 bases. The V gene end was trimmed by 1 base and the J gene end by 6 bases; junction bases not matched to a gene: 9. Germline V CDR1 and CDR2: SGHRS, YFSETQ. The CDR3 is 17 amino acids. The CDR3 nucleotides read TGCGCCAGCAGCTTGAACAGACAGGGGGCGGCAGCCGGGGAGCTGTTTTTT. It translates to CASSLNRQGAAAGELFF.

The genes are TRBV7-3 and TRBJ1-2; D is perhaps TRBD1 (6 bases). The germline CDR1 and CDR2 sequences are SGHTA and FQGTGA. This CDR3 comprises 13 residues. V was shortened by 7 bases and J by 3 bases, with 12 bases between the two germline ends. The CDR3 region is CASTKEGDYGYTF. The CDR3 coding sequence is TGTGCCAGCACCAAAGAGGGGGACTATGGCTACACCTTC.

The CDR3 loop is CASSLAAGGTEAFF. The CDR3 DNA sequence: TGTGCCAGCAGCTTAGCGGCAGGGGGAACTGAAGCTTTCTTT. The gene calls are TRBV7-9 and TRBJ1-1, with 7 nucleotides matching TRBD1. The CDR3 is 14 amino acids. J lost 5 bases, V lost 0 bases, and 3 bases had no gene match. CDR1 SEHNR and CDR2 FQNEAQ come from the germline V gene (reference sequence).

Only a few counts were recorded for this clonotype. This chain uses TRBV11-2 with TRBJ2-1; D perhaps matches TRBD2 (5 bases). The germline V gene has CDR1 SGHAT and CDR2 FQNNGV. V gave up 5 bases and J gave up 4 bases, with 15 bases separating them. CDR3 length: 15 amino acids. The CDR3 protein is CASSPRDYLYNEQFF. The CDR3 DNA follows: TGTGCCAGCAGCCCCCGAGACTACCTGTACAATGAGCAGTTCTTC.

A few counts support this clonotype. This chain connects TRBV20-1 to TRBJ1-5; D is undetermined. The CDR3 is made up of 15 amino acids. From germline, CDR1 is DFQATT and CDR2 SNEGSKA (reference sequence). Between the trimmed V and J ends, which lost 5 bases and 0 bases, there was a span of 14 bases. The chain's CDR3 is CSAVLPEASNQPQHF. The CDR3 nucleotides read TGCAGTGCTGTCCTACCTGAGGCTAGCAATCAGCCCCAGCATTTT.

This clonotype has a handful of counts. The chain employs TRBV12-3 or TRBV12-4 and TRBJ1-1; a weak D match, TRBD1 (6 bases). CDR3 length equals 14 residues. V lost 7 bases and J lost 5, with 17 bases in between. The CDR3 here is CASTNRARRTEAFF. CDR3 DNA sequence: TGTGCCAGCACTAACAGGGCAAGGCGGACTGAAGCTTTCTTT.

In this sample, this clonotype turned up many times. The V and J genes are TRBV27 and TRBJ2-5; D may be TRBD2 (6 bases). The V end was cut by 6 bases, the J end by 2 bases, with 16 bases between. The CDR3 is made up of 15 amino acids. The germline V gene encodes CDR1 MNHEY and CDR2 SMNVEV (reference sequence). CDR3 DNA sequence: TGTGCCAGCAGCGGAGGGAAGTGGGTTCAAGAGACCCAGTACTTC. It encodes CASSGGKWVQETQYF.

In DNA, the CDR3 is TGTGCCAGCAGCTTAGGGCAGGGGGGGCTCGATGAGCAGTTCTTC. Translation gives CASSLGQGGLDEQFF. The J gene is TRBJ2-1, the V gene TRBV7-9; D might be TRBD1 or TRBD2, each matching 7 bases. V was trimmed by 1 base and J by 8 bases, leaving 15 bases between them. The length of the CDR3 is 15 residues. CDR1 SEHNR and CDR2 FQNEAQ come from the germline V gene (reference sequence).

V gene TRBV6-4 combines with J gene TRBJ1-1; the D gene is possibly TRBD1 (6 bases). Germline values: CDR1 MRHNA, CDR2 SNTAGT. The CDR3 contains 15 residues. V was trimmed by 0 bases and J by 1 base, leaving 9 bases between them. CDR3 coding DNA: TGTGCCAGCAGTGACTCCCCGGACAGGAACACTGAAGCTTTCTTT. This sequence encodes CASSDSPDRNTEAFF.

The CDR3 DNA sequence: TGTGCCAGCAGTTTGGGCAGTTATTGGAATTCACCCCTCCACTTT. This encodes CASSLGSYWNSPLHF. The V call is TRBV12-3 or TRBV12-4, the J call TRBJ1-6; D is uncertain. Trimming left V 3 bases short and J 7 bases short, with 13 bases between. There are 15 residues in the CDR3.

This clonotype turned up a few times. The chain combines TRBV3-1 with TRBJ1-5; 10 positions agree with TRBD1. The germline gives CDR1 LGHDT, CDR2 YNNKEL (reference sequence). The CDR3 is 14 residues long. The J segment lost 6 bases and the V segment lost 3 bases, leaving 2 bases of the junction unmatched. CDR3 DNA: TGTGCCAGCAGCCAGGGACAGGGGTCTCAGCCCCAGCATTTT. This codes for CASSQGQGSQPQHF.

This chain uses TRBV20-1 with TRBJ2-3; 10 bases agree with TRBD2. The CDR3 length is 12 residues. The J segment lost 10 bases and the V segment lost 6 bases, leaving 7 bases of the junction unmatched. Germline values: CDR1 DFQATT, CDR2 SNEGSKA (reference sequence). The CDR3 protein is CSAKPAGGSQYF. CDR3 in DNA: TGCAGTGCCAAACCAGCGGGGGGGTCGCAGTATTTT.

The V call is TRBV4-2, the J call TRBJ2-3; possible D gene TRBD2, 6 bases. Germline CDR1 is LGHNA and CDR2 is YNFKEQ. There are 18 residues in the CDR3. V lost 0 bases and J lost 1, with 17 bases in between. The CDR3, as DNA: TGTGCCAGCAGCCAAGATTCAACGGACGGAGGGGGCACAGATACGCAGTATTTT. Its protein is CASSQDSTDGGGTDTQYF.

The V and J genes are TRBV4-3 and TRBJ2-3, with D unclear. The CDR3 extends over 15 amino acids. With 0 bases removed from V and 1 base from J, the gap between germline ends came to 8 bases. Germline CDR1 and CDR2: LGHNA and YSLEER. The CDR3 sequence: CASSQERRRTDTQYF. The DNA of the CDR3 is TGCGCCAGCAGCCAAGAAAGAAGACGCACAGATACGCAGTATTTT.

This clonotype turned up a few times. V is TRBV4-1 and J is TRBJ2-2; D is unclear. Germline assignment: CDR1 MGHRA and CDR2 YSYEKL. Trimming took off 4 bases at V and 10 bases at J, with 16 bases between the two ends. The CDR3 consists of 14 residues. The chain's CDR3 is CASSLSVAAEELFF. The CDR3 DNA reads TGCGCCAGCAGCCTTTCCGTTGCGGCGGAGGAGCTGTTTTTT.

This chain uses TRBV5-4 with TRBJ2-1; the match to TRBD2 covers 9 bases. The CDR3 loop spans 13 amino acids. After removal of 9 bases from V and 7 bases from J, the junction contained 8 bases not matched to a gene. In germline, CDR1 is SGHNT, CDR2 YYREEE (reference sequence). Written as DNA, the CDR3 is TGTGCCACCAATGGACTAGCGCTAAATGAGCAGTTCTTC. Amino acid sequence: CATNGLALNEQFF.

This sequence joins TRBV4-3 and TRBJ1-1; D gene unclear. The CDR3 covers 15 residues. Germline V gives CDR1 LGHNA, CDR2 YSLEER. V lost 2 bases to trimming and J lost 3 bases, with 13 bases between them. The CDR3 DNA sequence: TGCGCCAGCAGCCAACTTACCCTCGGGGACACTGAAGCTTTCTTT. Its translation is CASSQLTLGDTEAFF.

This clonotype was picked up a small number of times. The rearrangement links TRBV7-6 to TRBJ1-3, with D possibly being TRBD1 (6 bases). With 5 bases removed from V and 0 bases from J, the gap between germline ends came to 14 bases. Germline CDR1 SGHVS, CDR2 FNYEAQ. The CDR3 loop spans 16 amino acids. The CDR3, as DNA: TGTGCCAGCAGCCTCCAACAGGGATACTCTGGAAACACCATATATTTT. As protein: CASSLQQGYSGNTIYF.

The chain links TRBV20-1 to TRBJ2-3, with D hard to call. The CDR3 is made up of 12 amino acids. Germline V gene sequence: CDR1 DFQATT, CDR2 SNEGSKA (reference sequence). The V gene lost 3 bases and the J gene lost 1 base, with 5 bases spanning the gap. The CDR3 loop is CSASSRTDTQYF. The CDR3 DNA reads as TGCAGTGCTAGTTCGCGCACAGATACGCAGTATTTT.

This clonotype was observed a few times. The chain has TRBV20-1 and TRBJ2-5, with 8 positions matching TRBD1. Germline V gene sequence: CDR1 DFQATT, CDR2 SNEGSKA (reference sequence). V dropped 3 bases and J dropped 4; count of bases not matched to a gene: 10. The CDR3 consists of 15 residues. The CDR3 loop is CSASRGRDWRETQYF. CDR3 nucleotides: TGCAGTGCTAGCAGGGGGCGCGATTGGCGAGAGACCCAGTACTTC.